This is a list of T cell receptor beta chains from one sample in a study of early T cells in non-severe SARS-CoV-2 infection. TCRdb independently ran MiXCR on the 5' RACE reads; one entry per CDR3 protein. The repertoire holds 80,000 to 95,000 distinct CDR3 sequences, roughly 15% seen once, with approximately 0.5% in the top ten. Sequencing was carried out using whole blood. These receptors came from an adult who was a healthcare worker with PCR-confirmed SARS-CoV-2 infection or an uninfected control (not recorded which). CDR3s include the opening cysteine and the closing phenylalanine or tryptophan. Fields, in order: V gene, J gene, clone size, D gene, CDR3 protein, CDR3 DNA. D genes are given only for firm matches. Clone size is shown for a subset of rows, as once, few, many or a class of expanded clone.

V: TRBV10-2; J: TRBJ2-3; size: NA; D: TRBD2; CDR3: CASVTGGQDTQYF; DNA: TGCGCCAGCGTTACGGGGGGGCAAGATACGCAGTATTTT
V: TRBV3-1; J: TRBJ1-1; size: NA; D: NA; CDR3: CASNGGVGRAFF; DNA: TGTGCCAGCAACGGTGGAGTCGGGAGAGCTTTCTTT
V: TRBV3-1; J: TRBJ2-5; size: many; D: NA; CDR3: CASSHHGKPQETQYF; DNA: TGTGCCAGCAGCCACCACGGGAAGCCCCAAGAGACCCAGTACTTC
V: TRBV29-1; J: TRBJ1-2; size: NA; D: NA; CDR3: CSVGGDYGYTF; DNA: TGCAGCGTTGGGGGGGACTATGGCTACACCTTC
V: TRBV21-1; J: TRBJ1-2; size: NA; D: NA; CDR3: CASSKGERGGYTF; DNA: TGTGCCAGCAGCAAGGGGGAGCGGGGCGGCTACACCTTC
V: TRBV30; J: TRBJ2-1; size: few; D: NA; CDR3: CAWSPRVGPGYNEQFF; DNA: TGTGCCTGGAGTCCCAGAGTGGGGCCGGGGTACAATGAGCAGTTCTTC
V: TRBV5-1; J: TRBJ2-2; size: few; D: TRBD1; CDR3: CASSLVRGRVGELFF; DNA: TGCGCCAGCAGCTTGGTCAGGGGGCGCGTCGGGGAGCTGTTTTTT
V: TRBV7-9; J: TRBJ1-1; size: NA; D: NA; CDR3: CASSYSLQGRATEAFF; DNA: TGTGCCAGCAGCTATTCCCTTCAGGGGCGAGCCACTGAAGCTTTCTTT
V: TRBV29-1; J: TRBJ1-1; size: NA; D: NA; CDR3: CSVAGTLNTEAFF; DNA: TGCAGCGTGGCCGGGACACTGAACACTGAAGCTTTCTTT
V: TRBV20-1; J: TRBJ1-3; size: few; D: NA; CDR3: CSASGSGPGNTIYF; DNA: TGCAGTGCTAGTGGGTCCGGGCCTGGAAACACCATATATTTT
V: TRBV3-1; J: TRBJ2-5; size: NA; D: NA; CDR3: CASSQDEKQTQYF; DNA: TGTGCCAGCAGCCAAGATGAAAAGCAGACCCAGTACTTC
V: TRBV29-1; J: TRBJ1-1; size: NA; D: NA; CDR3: CSPRRVNTEAFF; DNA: TGCAGCCCACGGCGAGTGAACACTGAAGCTTTCTTT
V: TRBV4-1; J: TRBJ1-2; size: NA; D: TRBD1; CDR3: CASSQNRDREDYGYTF; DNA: TGCGCCAGCAGCCAGAACCGGGACAGGGAAGACTATGGCTACACCTTC
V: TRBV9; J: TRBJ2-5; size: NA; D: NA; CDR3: CASSVRGVQETQYF; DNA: TGTGCCAGCAGCGTGAGGGGGGTCCAAGAGACCCAGTACTTC